The 12 T cell receptor beta chains in this list originate from one sample, sequenced in a study of post-analysis software for immune sequencing data. Study observations and caveats: There were a few TRBV segments more frequent in patients than controls, and TRBV5-6, TRBV5-1 and TRBV20-1 were among them.

Presence of unique molecular identifiers characterized the TCR beta cDNA libraries. MiXCR, applied by TCRdb to the PCR reads, yields one record per CDR3 protein. The table shows 350,000 to 450,000 distinct CDR3 sequences, with more than 30% occurring only once. Antigens of these TCRs are unknown. The sequenced material came from blood. The receptors were sampled from a girl aged 2-10 years with multiple sclerosis.

This clonotype was counted once. This rearrangement joins TRBV28 to TRBJ2-7, with 9 bases matching TRBD1. Germline-derived CDR1 and CDR2 are MDHEN and SYDVKM. The CDR3 spans 14 residues. Trimming cost V 6 bases and J 1 base; bases outside gene matches: 4. The CDR3 sequence is CASRGTGWSYEQYF. The CDR3, as DNA: TGTGCCAGCAGGGGGACAGGGTGGTCCTACGAGCAGTACTTC.

The rearrangement joins TRBV29-1 to TRBJ1-1, with D hard to call. V lost 0 bases and J 0 bases, leaving 5 bases between the germline ends. The CDR3 is 13 residues long. Per germline, CDR1 SQVTM and CDR2 ANQGSEA. Written as DNA, the CDR3 is TGCAGCGTTGAAGAGGGGATGAACACTGAAGCTTTCTTT. It yields the protein CSVEEGMNTEAFF.

This clonotype was counted between two and nine times. The chain couples TRBV7-2 to TRBJ2-5; D perhaps matches TRBD1 (6 bases). The CDR3 extends over 15 amino acids. Germline V gene lookup returns CDR1 SGHTA and CDR2 FQGNSA. Between the trimmed V and J ends, which lost 2 bases and 2 bases, there was a span of 12 bases. This chain's CDR3 is CASSLSRGRQETQYF. CDR3 coding DNA: TGTGCCAGCAGCTTAAGCAGGGGTCGTCAAGAGACCCAGTACTTC. The full variable domain, with the rest looked up from reference TRBV7-2 and TRBJ2-5, is GAGVSQSPSNKVTEKGKDVELRCDPISGHTALYWYRQSLGQGLEFLIYFQGNSAPDKSGLPSDRFSAERTGGSVSTLTIQRTQQEDSAVYLCASSLSRGRQETQYFGPGTRLLVL.

The chain combines TRBV20-1 with TRBJ1-2, with 7 nucleotides matching TRBD1. The V gene's germline CDR1 is DFQATT and CDR2 SNEGSKA (reference sequence). Unmatched junction bases numbered 9, after V lost 3 bases and J lost 8 bases. The CDR3 is 13 residues long. The CDR3: CSARTGKDFGYTF. DNA of the CDR3: TGCAGTGCTAGGACAGGGAAGGACTTCGGCTACACCTTC.

The chain has TRBV7-2 and TRBJ2-5; D might be TRBD2 (6 bases). Trimming took 5 bases from V and 2 from J, leaving 18 bases between them. This CDR3 has 16 residues. The V gene's germline CDR1 is SGHTA and CDR2 FQGNSA. The CDR3 here is CASSPQPGLVQETQYF. In DNA form, the CDR3 reads TGTGCCAGCAGCCCTCAACCGGGACTCGTACAAGAGACCCAGTACTTC.

The chain uses TRBV5-6 and TRBJ2-7; D could derive from TRBD1 or TRBD2 (6 bases each). The CDR3 length is 15 residues. Trimming took off 4 bases at V and 0 bases at J, with 14 bases between the two ends. Germline loops: CDR1 SGHDT, CDR2 YYEEEE. CDR3 region: CASSTGALSSYEQYF. The CDR3 DNA reads TGTGCCAGCAGCACGGGGGCCCTGAGCTCCTACGAGCAGTACTTC.

This clonotype has more than one count but fewer than ten. The chain carries TRBV28 and TRBJ1-2, with 9 bases lining up with TRBD1. The CDR3 runs 15 residues. Germline CDR1 and CDR2: MDHEN and SYDVKM. Trimming at V came to 5 bases and at J to 4 bases, leaving 8 bases not matched to a gene. The DNA of the CDR3 is TGTGCCAGCAGTCACGCAACAGGGGGCACCTATGGCTACACCTTC. It codes for CASSHATGGTYGYTF.

About this clonotype: Sequence at one end of the junction differs from germline and may be a read error. The CDR3 reads CASSVDPRQTKNIQYF. CDR3 sequence (DNA): TGTGCCAGCAGCGTAGATCCCCGACAGACAAAAAACATTCAGTACTTC. The chain couples TRBV11-2 to TRBJ2-4, with D perhaps matching TRBD1 (5 bases). The CDR3 totals 16 residues. Germline CDR1 is SGHAT and CDR2 is FQNNGV.

The chain carries TRBV29-1 and TRBJ2-2, with D uncertain. The V gene lost 4 bases and the J gene lost 2 bases, with 17 bases spanning the gap. Germline CDR1 and CDR2: SQVTM and ANQGSEA. This CDR3 has 16 residues. In DNA, the CDR3 is TGCAGCGTTGCTCGACGCCCTCGCGGAAACACCGGGGAGCTGTTTTTT. Protein: CSVARRPRGNTGELFF.

V usage is TRBV11-1 and J usage is TRBJ2-1; D is uncertain. Germline V gene sequence: CDR1 SGHAT, CDR2 FQDESV (reference sequence). The CDR3 length is 12 residues. V was cut by 8 bases and J by 2 bases, with 7 bases left in between. CDR3 sequence (DNA): TGTGCCAGCGGCCTTACCTACAATGAGCAGTTCTTC. Protein: CASGLTYNEQFF.

This rearrangement joins TRBV5-1 to TRBJ2-5, with 9 bases that match TRBD2. The CDR3 extends over 14 amino acids. Germline values: CDR1 SGHRS, CDR2 YFSETQ. The J segment lost 11 bases and the V segment lost 3 bases, leaving 11 bases of the junction unmatched. The CDR3 bases are TGCGCCAGCAGCTGGAATAGCGGGGGAGGAGAGCAGTACTTC. Its protein product is CASSWNSGGGEQYF.

This clonotype turned up a few times. The gene calls are TRBV20-1 and TRBJ2-7; 10 bases line up with TRBD2. The better agreement between TRBJ2-5 and the DNA end casts doubt on the J call. The CDR3 has 14 residues. Germline V lookup: CDR1 DFQATT, CDR2 SNEGSKA (reference sequence). The CDR3 DNA follows: TGCAGTGCCTTCAGCGGGAGGGTTGGAGAGACCCAGTACTTC. It is translated as CSAFSGRVGETQYF.